One and the same sample provided the 22 T cell receptor beta chains below, sequenced in a study of blood T cell repertoires in COVID-19. Here immunoSEQ multiplex PCR was the method, and the copy in TCRdb shows in-frame clones only, minus some. The data show approximately 450,000 clones, 70% to 90% seen once. Sequenced: PBMCs or T cells enriched from blood (not recorded which). These receptors came from a woman aged 18-29 years with acute COVID-19.

The V and J genes are TRBV7-8 and TRBJ1-3; 7 bases match TRBD1. CDR1 is SGHVS and CDR2 is FQNEAQ in the germline V gene. Trimming removed 5 bases from V and 0 bases from J; junction bases left unmatched: 7. This CDR3 contains 16 residues. CDR3 in DNA: TGTGCCAGCAGCCCCCATTCAGGGGGCTCTGGAAACACCATATATTTT. Its protein is CASSPHSGGSGNTIYF. The complete variable domain, with remaining parts taken from reference TRBV7-8 and TRBJ1-3, reads GAGVSQSPRYKVAKRGQDVALRCDPISGHVSLFWYQQALGQGPEFLTYFQNEAQLDKSGLPSDRFFAERPEGSVSTLKIQRTQQEDSAVYLCASSPHSGGSGNTIYFGEGSWLTVV.

This clone was observed a single time. The chain employs TRBV29-1 and TRBJ1-1; D uncertain. Trimming removed 3 bases at V and 8 bases at J, with 13 bases between. CDR1 and CDR2 from the germline V gene are SQVTM and ANQGSEA. The CDR3 consists of 12 residues. CDR3 amino acids: CSVEKAGAEAFF. Written as DNA, the CDR3 is TGCAGCGTTGAGAAGGCAGGCGCGGAAGCTTTCTTT.

This clone was seen only once. V and J are TRBV5-1 and TRBJ2-7; 7 nucleotides agree with TRBD2. The CDR3 has 13 amino acids. Unmatched junction bases numbered 0, after V lost 0 bases and J lost 3 bases. In germline, CDR1 is SGHRS, CDR2 YFSETQ. The CDR3 loop reads CASSLGEGYEQYF. For the CDR3, the DNA is TGCGCCAGCAGCTTGGGGGAGGGCTACGAGCAGTACTTC.

CDR3 DNA: TGTGCCAGCAGCCCCTTCTCCGGGACAGGAAATTTTCAGCCCCAGCATTTT. This codes for CASSPFSGTGNFQPQHF. This chain connects TRBV7-9 to TRBJ1-5, with 8 bases identical to TRBD1. Germline-derived CDR1 and CDR2 are SEHNR and FQNEAQ (reference sequence). The trim removed 5 bases at V and 6 bases at J, leaving 15 bases unmatched. CDR3 length: 17 residues.

J is TRBJ2-5 and V is TRBV15, with a tentative D call TRBD2 (6 bases). V was shortened by 6 bases and J by 2 bases, with 16 bases between the two germline ends. The CDR3 sequence is 15 residues long. Per germline, CDR1 LNHNV and CDR2 YYDKDF (reference sequence). CDR3 coding DNA: TGTGCCACCAGTGGGGGTGGGGCGGGACAAGAGACCCAGTACTTC. It translates to CATSGGGAGQETQYF.

This chain joins TRBV4-3 and TRBJ2-5; 8 bases map to TRBD1. V lost 2 bases, J lost 2 bases, and 7 bases stayed unmatched. The CDR3 runs 16 residues. Germline CDR1 LGHNA, CDR2 YSLEER. The CDR3 sequence: CASSQNRGSFQETQYF. The CDR3 DNA reads TGCGCCAGCAGCCAAAACAGGGGGAGTTTTCAAGAGACCCAGTACTTC.

The chain has TRBV28 and TRBJ1-5; D gene ambiguous. The CDR3 extends over 12 amino acids. Looked up from germline, CDR1 is MDHEN and CDR2 is SYDVKM. V was trimmed by 7 bases and J by 5 bases, leaving 9 bases between them. The CDR3 protein is CASTDGDQPQHF. The CDR3 DNA follows: TGTGCCAGCACAGACGGGGATCAGCCCCAGCATTTT. Variable domain in full (rest from reference TRBV28 and TRBJ1-5): DVKVTQSSRYLVKRTGEKVFLECVQDMDHENMFWYRQDPGLGLRLIYFSYDVKMKEKGDIPEGYSVSREKKERFSLILESASTNQTSMYLCASTDGDQPQHFGDGTRLSIL.

This clone turned up a few times. This chain uses TRBV7-2 with TRBJ2-7, with D maybe TRBD1 (5 bases). This CDR3 has 13 amino acids. From germline, CDR1 is SGHTA and CDR2 FQGNSA. Trimming left V 1 base short and J 7 bases short, with 11 bases between. The CDR3 here is CASSLDRSREQYF. CDR3 nucleotides: TGTGCCAGCAGCTTAGACAGGAGTCGTGAGCAGTACTTC. The complete variable domain, with remaining parts taken from reference TRBV7-2 and TRBJ2-7, reads GAGVSQSPSNKVTEKGKDVELRCDPISGHTALYWYRQSLGQGLEFLIYFQGNSAPDKSGLPSDRFSAERTGGSVSTLTIQRTQQEDSAVYLCASSLDRSREQYFGPGTRLTVT.

This sequence joins TRBV5-1 and TRBJ1-6; no firm D call. Germline values: CDR1 SGHRS, CDR2 YFSETQ. V shed 0 bases and J shed 0 bases, with 10 bases lying between them. The CDR3 spans 17 residues. CDR3: CASSLDPSGSYNSPLHF. CDR3 nucleotide sequence: TGCGCCAGCAGCTTGGACCCCTCGGGCTCCTATAATTCACCCCTCCACTTT. Complete variable domain (other parts from reference TRBV5-1 and TRBJ1-6): KAGVTQTPRYLIKTRGQQVTLSCSPISGHRSVSWYQQTPGQGLQFLFEYFSETQRNKGNFPGRFSGRQFSNSRSEMNVSTLELGDSALYLCASSLDPSGSYNSPLHFGNGTRLTVT.

This chain connects TRBV18 to TRBJ2-7; D call uncertain. The CDR3 length is 12 residues. V gave up 4 bases and J gave up 0 bases, with 4 bases separating them. CDR1 and CDR2 (germline): KGHSH, LQKENI. The chain's CDR3 is CASSQYSYEQYF. CDR3 in DNA: TGTGCCAGCTCACAATACTCCTACGAGCAGTACTTC.

This chain uses TRBV7-2 with TRBJ1-1, with D maybe TRBD1 (5 bases). There are 14 residues in the CDR3. Looked up from germline, CDR1 is SGHTA and CDR2 is FQGNSA. V lost 3 bases and J 3 bases, leaving 11 bases between the germline ends. The CDR3 here is CASSFTPGDTEAFF. CDR3 in DNA: TGTGCCAGCAGCTTTACCCCGGGGGACACTGAAGCTTTCTTT.

The chain couples TRBV5-5 to TRBJ1-2; D gene unclear. Germline CDR1 SGHKS, CDR2 YYEKEE (reference sequence). The CDR3 is 14 residues long. V dropped 2 bases and J dropped 7 bases, with 15 bases sitting between them. CDR3 in DNA: TGTGCCAGCAGCTTCCTCTGGGGAGGTGGTGGCTACACCTTC. Protein: CASSFLWGGGGYTF.

This sequence joins TRBV19 and TRBJ1-1; D not certain. Germline values: CDR1 LNHDA, CDR2 SQIVND (reference sequence). The length of the CDR3 is 14 residues. V dropped 8 bases and J dropped 5 bases, with 18 bases sitting between them. In DNA, the CDR3 is TGTGCCAGTCTGCACCCAAAAAGAGGAACTGAAGCTTTCTTT. Amino acids: CASLHPKRGTEAFF.

The chain couples TRBV10-3 to TRBJ1-5; 10 bases are a match to TRBD1. With 11 bases clipped from V and 0 bases from J, the junction kept 10 bases outside the gene matches. CDR1 is ENHRY, CDR2 SYGVKD, per germline. This CDR3 region has 16 residues. This CDR3 reads CAEPGQGIYSNQPQHF. The DNA of the CDR3 is TGTGCCGAACCGGGACAGGGGATTTATAGCAATCAGCCCCAGCATTTT.

This rearrangement joins TRBV7-8 to TRBJ2-2, with D possibly being TRBD1 (5 bases). The CDR3 has 13 residues. Trimming stripped 5 bases from V and 3 bases from J, with 7 bases between. CDR1 is SGHVS and CDR2 is FQNEAQ in the germline V gene. CDR3 in DNA: TGTGCCAGCAGCCCAGGGTACACCGGGGAGCTGTTTTTT. Translated: CASSPGYTGELFF.

V gene TRBV18 combines with J gene TRBJ2-7, with a weak D call TRBD2 (5 bases). The CDR3 contains 12 residues. Germline V gene sequence: CDR1 KGHSH, CDR2 LQKENI. Trimming took 3 bases from V and 5 from J, leaving 8 bases between them. CDR3 nucleotides: TGTGCCAGCTCACCGAGGACTGACGAGCAGTACTTC. This encodes CASSPRTDEQYF.

V and J are TRBV19 and TRBJ1-1, with a tentative D call TRBD1 (6 bases). The CDR3 is 19 residues long. CDR1 and CDR2 from the germline V gene are LNHDA and SQIVND (reference sequence). With 4 bases removed from V and 0 bases from J, the gap between germline ends came to 24 bases. The CDR3 here is CASSTRSRGPLAMNTEAFF. CDR3 in DNA: TGTGCCAGTAGTACCAGATCCAGGGGCCCCCTCGCTATGAACACTGAAGCTTTCTTT.

The V call is TRBV15, the J call TRBJ2-7; TRBD1 matches at 9 bases. In germline, CDR1 is LNHNV, CDR2 YYDKDF (reference sequence). V gave up 5 bases and J gave up 1 base; unmatched junction bases: 3. The CDR3 spans 14 residues. The CDR3, as DNA: TGTGCCACCAGCTTGGGGACAGGGTCCTACGAGCAGTACTTC. Amino acids: CATSLGTGSYEQYF.

The chain has TRBV7-2 and TRBJ1-1; TRBD1 matches at 10 bases. This CDR3 spans 16 amino acids. Trimming took 1 base from V and 4 from J; bases not matched to a gene: 6. CDR1 SGHTA and CDR2 FQGNSA come from the germline V gene. This chain's CDR3 is CASSLVPGQGSTEAFF. For the CDR3, the DNA is TGTGCCAGCAGCTTAGTACCGGGACAGGGGAGCACTGAAGCTTTCTTT.

The chain recombines TRBV2 with TRBJ1-2, with a tentative D call TRBD1 (6 bases). Per germline, CDR1 SNHLY and CDR2 FYNNEI. The V end lost 2 bases, the J end lost 6 bases, and 13 bases lay between the germline ends. The CDR3 runs 14 residues. CDR3: CASSESDRHNGYTF. CDR3 nucleotide sequence: TGTGCCAGCAGTGAATCCGACAGGCATAATGGCTACACCTTC.

The gene calls are TRBV4-3 and TRBJ2-7, with TRBD2 matching over 10 bases. V shed 2 bases, J shed 3 bases, and the junction held 7 bases outside the gene matches. The CDR3 spans 16 residues. Germline V gene sequence: CDR1 LGHNA, CDR2 YSLEER. The CDR3 spells CASSQSRTSGYYEQYF. The DNA of the CDR3 is TGCGCCAGCAGCCAAAGCCGGACTAGCGGATACTACGAGCAGTACTTC.

In DNA, the CDR3 is TGTGCCAGTCTCCGGACAGGGACCCCCCAGCATTTT. This codes for CASLRTGTPQHF. V is TRBV19 and J is TRBJ1-5; 8 bases align to TRBD1. With V trimmed by 8 bases and J by 10 bases, 7 bases remained unmatched. In germline, CDR1 is LNHDA, CDR2 SQIVND (reference sequence). The CDR3 length is 12 residues.